This T cell receptor beta chain came from a study of blood T cell repertoires in COVID-19. Study-level information: Italy, Spain and the United States were the sources of the convalescent and acute COVID-19 samples. Sources were T cells, B-cell-depleted T cells, or PBMCs; the material itself was cDNA or gDNA.

Germline V CDR1 and CDR2: LNHDA, SQIVND (reference sequence). V dropped 6 bases and J dropped 6 bases, with 26 bases sitting between them. This CDR3 has 17 residues. The authors' processing: Cell counts per sample came from amplifying reference gene primers. Sequencing was performed with immunoSEQ multiplex PCR; in TCRdb, only in-frame clones are kept and a portion is missing. That table gives V, J and clone size, and the DNA gave D and trimming. Here the sample spans roughly 160,000 clones, approximately 90% being singletons. This chain connects TRBV19 to TRBJ1-2; D gene unclear. This sequence originates from a man aged 50 to 59 with acute or convalescent COVID-19. The material sequenced was peripheral blood. The CDR3 DNA follows: TGTGCCAGTAGCCCCCGGCGAGGGCGCGCCGCGTCCCATGGCTACACCTTC. This encodes CASSPRRGRAASHGYTF. Using reference TRBV19 and TRBJ1-2 for the parts outside the CDR3, the full variable domain is DGGITQSPKYLFRKEGQNVTLSCEQNLNHDAMYWYRQDPGQGLRLIYYSQIVNDFQKGDIAEGYSVSREKKESFPLTVTSAQKNPTAFYLCASSPRRGRAASHGYTFGSGTRLTVV.